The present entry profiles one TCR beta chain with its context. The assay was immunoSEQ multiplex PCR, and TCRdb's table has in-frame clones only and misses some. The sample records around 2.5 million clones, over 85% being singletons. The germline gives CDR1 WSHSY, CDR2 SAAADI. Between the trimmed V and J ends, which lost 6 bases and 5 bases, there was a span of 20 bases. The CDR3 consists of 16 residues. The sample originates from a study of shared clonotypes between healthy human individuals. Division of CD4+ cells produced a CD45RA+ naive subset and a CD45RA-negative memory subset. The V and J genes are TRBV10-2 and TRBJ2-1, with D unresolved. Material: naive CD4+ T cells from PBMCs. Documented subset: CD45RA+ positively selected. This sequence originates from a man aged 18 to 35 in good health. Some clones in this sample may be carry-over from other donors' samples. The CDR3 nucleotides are TGCGCCAGCAGCTATTCACAGCTCTCATCAGACAATGAGCAGTTCTTC. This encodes CASSYSQLSSDNEQFF.